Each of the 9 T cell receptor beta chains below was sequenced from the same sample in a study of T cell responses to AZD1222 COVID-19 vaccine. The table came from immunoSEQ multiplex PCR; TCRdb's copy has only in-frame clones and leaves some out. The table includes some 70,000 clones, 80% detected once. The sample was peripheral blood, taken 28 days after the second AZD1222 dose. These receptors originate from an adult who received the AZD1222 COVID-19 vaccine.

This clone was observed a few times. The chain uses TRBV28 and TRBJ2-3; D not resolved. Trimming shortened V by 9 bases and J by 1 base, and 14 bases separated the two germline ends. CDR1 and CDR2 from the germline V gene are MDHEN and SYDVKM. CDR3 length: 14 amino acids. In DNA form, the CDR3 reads TGTGCCAGTAAAATCGGGCCAGGCACAGATACGCAGTATTTT. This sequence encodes CASKIGPGTDTQYF.

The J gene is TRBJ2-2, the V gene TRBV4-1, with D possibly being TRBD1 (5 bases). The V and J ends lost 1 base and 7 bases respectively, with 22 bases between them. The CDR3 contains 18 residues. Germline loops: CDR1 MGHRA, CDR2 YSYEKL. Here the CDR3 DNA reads TGCGCCAGCAGCCAAGGGGTGGACAACCTCATTAGTGGCGGGGAGCTGTTTTTT. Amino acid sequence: CASSQGVDNLISGGELFF.

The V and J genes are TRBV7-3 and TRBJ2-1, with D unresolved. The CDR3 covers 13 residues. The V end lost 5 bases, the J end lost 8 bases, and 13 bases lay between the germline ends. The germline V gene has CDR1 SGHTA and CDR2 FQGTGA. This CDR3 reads CASSVAFYDEQFF. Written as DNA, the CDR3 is TGTGCCAGCAGCGTCGCCTTTTACGATGAGCAGTTCTTC.

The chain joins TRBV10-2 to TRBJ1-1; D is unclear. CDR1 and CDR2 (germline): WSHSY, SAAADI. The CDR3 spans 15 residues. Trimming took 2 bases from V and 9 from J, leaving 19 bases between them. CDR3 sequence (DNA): TGCGCCAGCAGTGAGGTTCGACGCTGGAGCTACAAAGCTTTCTTT. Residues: CASSEVRRWSYKAFF.

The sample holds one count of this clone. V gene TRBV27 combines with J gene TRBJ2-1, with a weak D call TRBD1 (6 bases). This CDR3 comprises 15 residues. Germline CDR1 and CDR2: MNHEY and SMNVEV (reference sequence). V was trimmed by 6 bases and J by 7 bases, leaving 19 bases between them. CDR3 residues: CASRAQGISMNEQFF. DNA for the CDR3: TGTGCCAGCAGGGCACAGGGTATATCGATGAATGAGCAGTTCTTC.

CDR3 DNA sequence: TGTGCCATCCGGCCTGAGGACAGGGGGGCGCAGGGCTACACCTTC. Amino acids: CAIRPEDRGAQGYTF. The chain has TRBV10-3 and TRBJ1-2, with TRBD1 identical over 10 bases. Germline V gene sequence: CDR1 ENHRY, CDR2 SYGVKD. V lost 8 bases, J lost 8 bases, and 14 bases stayed unmatched. CDR3 length: 15 amino acids.

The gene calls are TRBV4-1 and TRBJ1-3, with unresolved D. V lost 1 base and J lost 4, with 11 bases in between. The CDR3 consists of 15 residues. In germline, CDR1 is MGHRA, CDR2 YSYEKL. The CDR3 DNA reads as TGCGCCAGCAGCCAAGGCCCAGGTCCAGGAAACACCATATATTTT. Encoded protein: CASSQGPGPGNTIYF.

Here the CDR3 DNA reads TGTGCCAGCAGTCCCTTTATCCCCTCCCGACAGGGCTCTGGAAACACCATATATTTT. It yields the protein CASSPFIPSRQGSGNTIYF. The chain combines TRBV3-1 (or the pseudogene TRBV3-2) with TRBJ1-3; 7 nucleotides line up with TRBD1. V shed 6 bases, J shed 0 bases, and the junction held 17 bases outside the gene matches. From germline, CDR1 is LGHDT and CDR2 YNNKEL (reference sequence). The CDR3 totals 19 residues.

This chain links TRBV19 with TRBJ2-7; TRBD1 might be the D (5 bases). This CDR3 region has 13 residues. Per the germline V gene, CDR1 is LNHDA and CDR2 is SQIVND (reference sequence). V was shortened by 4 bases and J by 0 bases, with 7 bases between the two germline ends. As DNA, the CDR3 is TGTGCCAGTAGTACGACAGCCTCCTACGAGCAGTACTTC. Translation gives CASSTTASYEQYF.